These 16 T cell receptor beta chains originate from one sample sequenced in a study of CD8+CD57+ T cells in acquired aplastic anemia. The template for TCR beta VDJ and CDR3 sequence profiling was genomic DNA. TCRdb independently ran MiXCR on the reads; one entry per CDR3 protein. This sample yields around 180,000 distinct CDR3 sequences, of which roughly 63% are seen a single time; less than 55% belongs to the top ten. Sequencing was carried out using sorted CD4+, CD8+, or CD8+CD57+ T cells (not recorded which) from PBMCs. These receptors were collected from a human donor in good health.

V is TRBV12-3 or TRBV12-4 and J is TRBJ2-7; TRBD1 might be the D (6 bases). The CDR3 extends over 14 amino acids. With 7 bases removed from V and 4 bases from J, the gap between germline ends came to 17 bases. The DNA for the CDR3 is TGTGCCAGCACCCGATCGACAGGTTCTTACGAGCAGTACTTC. Its protein is CASTRSTGSYEQYF.

Comment on this clonotype: This could be a read error, since a much larger clone is one nucleotide away. This chain connects TRBV2 to TRBJ2-7; D possibly corresponds to TRBD2 (6 bases). This CDR3 spans 16 amino acids. The V end was cut by 1 base, the J end by 3 bases, with 16 bases between. Germline-derived CDR1 and CDR2 are SNHLY and FYNNEI. The CDR3 DNA sequence: TGTGCCAGCAGTGAAGAAGGAGGGAGCCTTTACTACGAGCAGTACTTC. Translating it yields CASSEEGGSLYYEQYF.

The chain links TRBV7-9 to TRBJ2-7; D not resolved. The CDR3 totals 14 residues. CDR1 and CDR2 from the germline V gene are SEHNR and FQNEAQ (reference sequence). V lost 3 bases to trimming and J lost 7 bases, with 16 bases between them. Written as DNA, the CDR3 is TGTGCCAGCAGCTTCTCCAGTTTCGTTGAGGAGCAGTACTTC. It codes for CASSFSSFVEEQYF. The complete variable domain, with remaining parts taken from reference TRBV7-9 and TRBJ2-7, reads DTGVSQNPRHKITKRGQNVTFRCDPISEHNRLYWYRQTLGQGPEFLTYFQNEAQLEKSRLLSDRFSAERPKGSFSTLEIQRTEQGDSAMYLCASSFSSFVEEQYFGPGTRLTVT.

This clonotype turned up a few times. This chain uses TRBV3-1 with TRBJ1-5; D unresolved. V was clipped by 1 base and J by 7 bases, with 11 bases between them. Germline values: CDR1 LGHDT, CDR2 YNNKEL (reference sequence). CDR3 length: 14 amino acids. CDR3 nucleotides: TGTGCCAGCAGCCAAGTTCCTTTTGGCCAGCCCCAGCATTTT. It codes for CASSQVPFGQPQHF.

This clonotype was recorded many times. V usage is TRBV5-4 and J usage is TRBJ2-3; D not certain. Per germline, CDR1 SGHNT and CDR2 YYREEE (reference sequence). The CDR3 has 16 amino acids. V was pared by 1 base and J by 1 base, with 13 bases between. The CDR3 here is CASSLHGLEGTDTQYF. The CDR3 DNA follows: TGTGCCAGCAGCTTGCATGGTCTAGAAGGCACAGATACGCAGTATTTT. The full variable domain, rest sourced from reference TRBV5-4 and TRBJ2-3, is ETGVTQSPTHLIKTRGQQVTLRCSSQSGHNTVSWYQQALGQGPQFIFQYYREEENGRGNFPPRFSGLQFPNYSSELNVNALELDDSALYLCASSLHGLEGTDTQYFGPGTRLTVL.

The chain combines TRBV2 with TRBJ2-7, with TRBD2 as a possible D gene (6 bases). The length of the CDR3 is 13 residues. Germline V gene data show CDR1 as SNHLY and CDR2 as FYNNEI. Trimming took off 4 bases at V and 3 bases at J, with 10 bases between the two ends. DNA for the CDR3: TGTGCCAGCAGTGGGGGGGTAGTCTACGAGCAGTACTTC. It encodes CASSGGVVYEQYF. The variable domain in full, completed from reference TRBV2 and TRBJ2-7, reads EPEVTQTPSHQVTQMGQEVILRCVPISNHLYFYWYRQILGQKVEFLVSFYNNEISEKSEIFDDQFSVERPDGSNFTLKIRSTKLEDSAMYFCASSGGVVYEQYFGPGTRLTVT.

The chain links TRBV10-2 to TRBJ2-1, with TRBD2 matching 7 bases. The CDR3 has 13 residues. The ends lost 9 bases at V and 6 bases at J; junction bases unmatched: 8. CDR1 and CDR2 (germline): WSHSY, SAAADI. The CDR3 region has the DNA TGCGCCAGTTCGACCGGGACTATCAATGAGCAGTTCTTC. Encoded protein: CASSTGTINEQFF.

The rearrangement uses TRBV20-1 and TRBJ2-7; TRBD2 aligns across 15 bases. Germline assignment: CDR1 DFQATT and CDR2 SNEGSKA (reference sequence). After removal of 3 bases from V and 6 bases from J, the junction contained 6 bases not matched to a gene. This CDR3 comprises 15 residues. CDR3 in DNA: TGCAGTGCTAGGGACGGGACTAGCGGGAGGAGCGAGCAGTACTTC. This sequence encodes CSARDGTSGRSEQYF.

The DNA for the CDR3 is TGCAGCGGTCAAGTTTACACTGAAGCTTTCTTT. This encodes CSGQVYTEAFF. V is TRBV29-1 and J is TRBJ1-1; D remains ambiguous. CDR1 is SQVTM and CDR2 is ANQGSEA in the germline V gene. The CDR3 loop spans 11 amino acids. Trimming took off 7 bases at V and 3 bases at J, with 9 bases between the two ends.

This clonotype was seen repeatedly, ten times or more. The gene calls are TRBV3-1 and TRBJ2-3, with D uncertain. Germline assignment: CDR1 LGHDT and CDR2 YNNKEL (reference sequence). This CDR3 comprises 14 residues. V lost 1 base, J lost 1 base, and 6 bases lay in between. The CDR3 here is CASSQGLGTDTQYF. The CDR3 coding sequence is TGTGCCAGCAGCCAAGGCCTAGGCACAGATACGCAGTATTTT.

Comment on this clonotype: A read error may produce the germline difference seen at one junction end. V gene TRBV2 combines with J gene TRBJ2-5, with 11 positions matching TRBD2. CDR1 is SNHLY and CDR2 is FYNNEI in the germline V gene. The CDR3 loop spans 15 amino acids. CDR3 amino acids: CVSKGTSGVQETQYF. DNA for the CDR3: TGTGTCAGCAAGGGGACTAGCGGAGTCCAGGAGACCCAGTACTTC.

This clonotype was counted at least ten times. J is TRBJ2-1 and V is TRBV20-1, with 7 bases lining up with TRBD2. This CDR3 has 17 residues. Unmatched junction bases numbered 8, after V lost 0 bases and J lost 0 bases. The germline gives CDR1 DFQATT, CDR2 SNEGSKA (reference sequence). Here the CDR3 DNA reads TGCAGTGCTAGAGATATCGTGGGCGGGAGCTCCTACAATGAGCAGTTCTTC. Its protein is CSARDIVGGSSYNEQFF.

The V and J genes are TRBV12-3 or TRBV12-4 and TRBJ2-3; D not certain. Trimming removed 6 bases at V and 4 bases at J, with 14 bases between. CDR3 length equals 14 residues. The CDR3: CASRPDDLSDTQYF. CDR3 nucleotides: TGTGCCAGCAGACCGGACGACCTTTCAGATACGCAGTATTTT.

The chain uses TRBV2 and TRBJ2-3; no definite D call. CDR1 is SNHLY, CDR2 FYNNEI, per germline. Trimming left V 4 bases short and J 5 bases short, with 10 bases between. CDR3 length equals 13 residues. CDR3 residues: CASSVEGKDTQYF. The CDR3 region has the DNA TGTGCCAGCAGTGTGGAAGGGAAAGATACGCAGTATTTT.

This clonotype was observed a handful of times. This rearrangement joins TRBV29-1 to TRBJ2-7; D is uncertain. The CDR3 extends over 11 amino acids. The germline gives CDR1 SQVTM, CDR2 ANQGSEA. Trimming stripped 6 bases from V and 3 bases from J, with 9 bases between. The CDR3 DNA sequence: TGCAGCGTAAAGGACGGCTACGAGCAGTACTTC. Residues: CSVKDGYEQYF.

This clonotype was seen only a few times. The V and J genes are TRBV7-6 and TRBJ2-2; D not resolved. V dropped 1 base and J dropped 7 bases, with 4 bases sitting between them. In germline, CDR1 is SGHVS, CDR2 FNYEAQ. There are 12 residues in the CDR3. The CDR3: CASSLGYGELFF. CDR3 bases: TGTGCCAGCAGCTTAGGTTACGGGGAGCTGTTTTTT.